These 18 T cell receptor beta chains were all obtained from the same sample, sequenced in a study of CD8 T cells in Susac syndrome. An amount of RNA that ranged from about 0.45 to 1 ug was reverse transcribed with random hexamers. TCRdb passed the immunoSEQ multiplex PCR reads through MiXCR, listing each CDR3 protein once. The table includes 74,000 or so distinct CDR3 sequences, around 93% detected once. The sample consisted of CD4+ T cells from PBMCs. The source of these receptors is a human donor with Susac syndrome.

The genes are TRBV5-6 and TRBJ1-5; D remains unclear. Deletions cut 3 bases from V and 5 bases from J, with 6 bases between. Germline V CDR1 and CDR2: SGHDT, YYEEEE. The CDR3 is made up of 12 amino acids. CDR3 sequence (DNA): TGTGCCAGCAGCTATGGCGATCAGCCCCAGCATTTT. Translating gives CASSYGDQPQHF.

V is TRBV14 and J is TRBJ2-7; 7 positions match TRBD1. The CDR3 contains 12 residues. The germline CDR1 and CDR2 sequences are SGHDN and FVKESK. The V and J ends lost 1 base and 13 bases, in that order; junction bases with no gene match: 7. Here the CDR3 reads CASSQGTQGGYF. CDR3 nucleotide sequence: TGTGCCAGCAGCCAAGGAACACAAGGGGGCTACTTC.

The V call is TRBV7-9, the J call TRBJ2-7; 10 nucleotides match TRBD1. Germline-derived CDR1 and CDR2 are SEHNR and FQNEAQ (reference sequence). This CDR3 is 17 amino acids long. With 3 bases clipped from V and 4 bases from J, the junction kept 12 bases outside the gene matches. In nucleotides, the CDR3 is TGTGCCAGCAGCTTCCTCCGGGGTGGGGACAGGGGATACGAGCAGTACTTC. Translating it yields CASSFLRGGDRGYEQYF. The full variable domain, in which reference TRBV7-9 and TRBJ2-7 provide the parts outside the CDR3, is DTGVSQNPRHKITKRGQNVTFRCDPISEHNRLYWYRQTLGQGPEFLTYFQNEAQLEKSRLLSDRFSAERPKGSFSTLEIQRTEQGDSAMYLCASSFLRGGDRGYEQYFGPGTRLTVT.

In its sample, this clonotype was seen once. The chain employs TRBV24-1 and TRBJ2-2; maybe TRBD1 (5 bases). The length of the CDR3 is 16 residues. V was cut by 3 bases and J by 2 bases, with 12 bases left in between. Germline-derived CDR1 and CDR2 are KGHDR and SFDVKD. The CDR3: CATSDTPTENTGELFF. For the CDR3, the DNA is TGTGCCACCAGTGATACCCCGACAGAAAACACCGGGGAGCTGTTTTTT.

The CDR3 sequence: CASSIYFSGANTGELFF. The CDR3, as DNA: TGTGCCAGCAGTATATACTTCAGTGGGGCGAACACCGGGGAGCTGTTTTTT. The chain has TRBV27 and TRBJ2-2; unclear D gene. The CDR3 extends over 17 amino acids. Trimming cost V 5 bases and J 0 bases, with 16 bases left between them. The germline V gene has CDR1 MNHEY and CDR2 SMNVEV (reference sequence).

This chain joins TRBV29-1 and TRBJ2-7; TRBD1 aligns across 10 bases. Trimming removed 7 bases from V and 5 bases from J; junction bases left unmatched: 5. Germline V gene sequence: CDR1 SQVTM, CDR2 ANQGSEA. The CDR3 totals 12 residues. This CDR3 is CSARGQGNEQYF. Written as DNA, the CDR3 is TGCAGCGCTCGGGGACAGGGGAACGAGCAGTACTTC.

The V gene is TRBV7-8, the J gene TRBJ1-2, with 7 bases aligning to TRBD1. V lost 1 base, J lost 4 bases, and 6 bases stayed unmatched. The CDR3 length is 15 residues. Germline V gene data show CDR1 as SGHVS and CDR2 as FQNEAQ. In DNA, the CDR3 is TGTGCCAGCAGCTTAGAGGCGGCAGGGGGCTATGGCTACACCTTC. Translating it yields CASSLEAAGGYGYTF.

The rearrangement joins TRBV14 to TRBJ1-2; TRBD1 might be the D (5 bases). CDR1 and CDR2 (germline): SGHDN, FVKESK. Deletions cut 1 base from V and 4 bases from J, with 10 bases between. The CDR3 covers 14 residues. In DNA form, the CDR3 reads TGTGCCAGCAGCCAAGCGACAGTTAGCTATGGCTACACCTTC. Protein: CASSQATVSYGYTF.

V and J are TRBV20-1 and TRBJ2-5; the D gene is possibly TRBD2 (6 bases). The CDR3 consists of 12 residues. From germline, CDR1 is DFQATT and CDR2 SNEGSKA (reference sequence). V lost 6 bases to trimming and J lost 2 bases, with 10 bases between them. The CDR3 loop is CSAPRGQETQYF. The CDR3 DNA follows: TGCAGTGCCCCGCGGGGTCAAGAGACCCAGTACTTC.

The DNA of the CDR3 is TGTGCCAGCAGCCCTGTGGCGGGGTTCCGCGGTTCAGAGACCCAGTACTTC. Protein product: CASSPVAGFRGSETQYF. The chain employs TRBV7-2 and TRBJ2-5; D possibly corresponds to TRBD2 (6 bases). Germline values: CDR1 SGHTA, CDR2 FQGNSA. There are 17 residues in the CDR3. The V and J ends lost 5 bases and 4 bases respectively, with 23 bases between them.

CDR3 sequence (DNA): TGTGCCAGCAGTTACTTGGGAGCGGCCGGCTCTGGAAACACCATATATTTT. It specifies CASSYLGAAGSGNTIYF. The V and J genes are TRBV6-5 and TRBJ1-3; D is uncertain. The length of the CDR3 is 17 residues. Germline V gene data show CDR1 as MNHEY and CDR2 as SVGAGI. The ends were cut back, 1 base at V and 0 bases at J, with 13 bases in the middle.

This clonotype was observed once. V and J are TRBV15 and TRBJ2-7; TRBD1 might be the D (5 bases). Germline V gene data show CDR1 as LNHNV and CDR2 as YYDKDF (reference sequence). The CDR3 runs to 16 residues. V lost 0 bases, J lost 2 bases, and 14 bases lay in between. CDR3 bases: TGTGCCACCAGCAGAGATAACTTAGGGGAAACCTACGAGCAGTACTTC. It translates to CATSRDNLGETYEQYF.

This chain connects TRBV2 to TRBJ2-5; a weak D match, TRBD2 (5 bases). This CDR3 spans 12 amino acids. V was clipped by 4 bases and J by 4 bases, with 7 bases between them. CDR1 and CDR2 (germline): SNHLY, FYNNEI. Written as DNA, the CDR3 is TGTGCCAGCAGTGGGGAGCCAGAGACCCAGTACTTC. This encodes CASSGEPETQYF.

CDR3 protein: CASSQAWTGHLEQYF. The CDR3 DNA is TGTGCCAGCAGCCAAGCTTGGACAGGCCACCTTGAGCAGTACTTC. The chain has TRBV3-1 and TRBJ2-7, with 7 bases that match TRBD1. CDR3 length: 15 residues. Losses at the gene ends were 1 base for V and 7 bases for J; bases not matched to a gene: 10. Germline V gene lookup returns CDR1 LGHDT and CDR2 YNNKEL (reference sequence).

The rearrangement links TRBV6-1 to TRBJ2-7; 11 bases match TRBD2. Germline V gene data show CDR1 as MNHNS and CDR2 as SASEGT. There are 16 residues in the CDR3. Losses at the gene ends were 9 bases for V and 4 bases for J; bases not matched to a gene: 14. As DNA, the CDR3 is TGTGCCAGTCTTACATTCACTAGCGGGAGTAATTACGAGCAGTACTTC. It codes for CASLTFTSGSNYEQYF.

This chain joins TRBV24-1 and TRBJ2-3; D unresolved. CDR1 KGHDR and CDR2 SFDVKD come from the germline V gene. CDR3 size: 13 residues. Trimming removed 3 bases at V and 6 bases at J, with 9 bases between. The CDR3 nucleotides read TGTGCCACCAGTGATGACCCTGGGGATACGCAGTATTTT. It encodes CATSDDPGDTQYF.

The rearrangement links TRBV6-1 to TRBJ1-1; D unclear. The CDR3 contains 13 residues. In germline, CDR1 is MNHNS, CDR2 SASEGT. V was clipped by 4 bases and J by 5 bases, with 11 bases between them. The CDR3 loop reads CASSARLGTEAFF. CDR3 coding DNA: TGTGCCAGCAGTGCCCGATTGGGTACTGAAGCTTTCTTT.

This clonotype occurred once. The chain is built from TRBV20-1 and TRBJ1-5, with 8 bases lining up with TRBD1. The CDR3 has 17 residues. The germline V gene encodes CDR1 DFQATT and CDR2 SNEGSKA (reference sequence). Trimming took 2 bases from V and 0 from J; bases not matched to a gene: 9. In DNA, the CDR3 is TGCAGTGCTAGAAATCCCCTCGGACAGGGTAGCAATCAGCCCCAGCATTTT. Translated: CSARNPLGQGSNQPQHF.